These 28 T cell receptor beta chains came from one sample sequenced in a study of T-cell reconstitution after alpha-beta-depleted transplantation in children (TCRdb year 2016). Library creation used PCR. The instrument given in TCRdb is Illumina HiSeq 2500. TCR libraries were prepared with molecular barcoding, using unique molecular identifiers to normalize TCRbeta repertoire quantification. TCRdb ran its own pipeline on the public reads, namely fastp trimming at Q25 and MiXCR clone calling, and kept in-frame beta chains. Rows merge per CDR3 protein into single entries with the most common DNA and genes. For this sample there are some 550,000 distinct CDR3 sequences; around 16% appear just once. Roughly 3.3% of the sample belongs to the ten largest clones. This sample comprised PBMCs from the stem cell graft donor, obtained from the stem cell graft. Receptor source: a human donor who donated a stem cell graft to a child with acute lymphoblastic leukemia.

The chain combines TRBV5-5 with TRBJ1-1; 9 bases align to TRBD1. Trimming removed 2 bases from V and 5 bases from J; junction bases left unmatched: 10. The CDR3 extends over 16 amino acids. CDR1 and CDR2 from the germline V gene are SGHKS and YYEKEE (reference sequence). In DNA, the CDR3 is TGTGCCAGCAGCTTTACAGGGGGCAGATCGGGAACTGAAGCTTTCTTT. Translation: CASSFTGGRSGTEAFF. Filled out from reference TRBV5-5 and TRBJ1-1, the complete variable domain reads DAGVTQSPTHLIKTRGQQVTLRCSPISGHKSVSWYQQVLGQGPQFIFQYYEKEERGRGNFPDRFSARQFPNYSSELNVNALLLGDSALYLCASSFTGGRSGTEAFFGQGTRLTVV.

The gene calls are TRBV6-2 or TRBV6-3 and TRBJ2-2; 10 positions agree with TRBD1. Germline values: CDR1 MNHEY, CDR2 SVGEGT. This CDR3 comprises 15 residues. Trimming at V came to 6 bases and at J to 3 bases, leaving 4 bases not matched to a gene. The CDR3 nucleotides read TGTGCCAGCAGATCCGGGACAGGGGACACCGGGGAGCTGTTTTTT. Translating it yields CASRSGTGDTGELFF.

The chain is built from TRBV20-1 and TRBJ2-7, with a tentative D call TRBD1 (5 bases). The CDR3 covers 12 residues. CDR1 and CDR2 from the germline V gene are DFQATT and SNEGSKA (reference sequence). V lost 3 bases and J 4 bases, leaving 10 bases between the germline ends. The CDR3 DNA reads as TGCAGTGCTAGGACAGCCGGGTACGAGCAGTACTTC. It encodes CSARTAGYEQYF.

This clonotype was picked up a small number of times. CDR3 residues: CASSQVALDEQFF. The CDR3 nucleotides are TGCGCCAGCAGCCAAGTTGCCTTGGATGAGCAGTTCTTC. V gene TRBV4-1 combines with J gene TRBJ2-1; D gene unclear. Germline-derived CDR1 and CDR2 are MGHRA and YSYEKL. V was clipped by 1 base and J by 8 bases, with 9 bases between them. There are 13 residues in the CDR3.

This clonotype was recorded many times. This chain joins TRBV4-1 and TRBJ2-2; D is perhaps TRBD1 (6 bases). The CDR3 has 15 amino acids. Germline assignment: CDR1 MGHRA and CDR2 YSYEKL. Trimming cost V 1 base and J 3 bases, with 9 bases left between them. The CDR3 sequence is CASSQVQGYTGELFF. Written as DNA, the CDR3 is TGCGCCAGCAGCCAAGTACAGGGCTACACCGGGGAGCTGTTTTTT.

CDR3 DNA sequence: TGCAGTGCTAGAGGTCCGGGAGTCAGGGGCACTGAAGCTTTCTTT. This codes for CSARGPGVRGTEAFF. The gene calls are TRBV20-1 and TRBJ1-1; D is possibly TRBD1 (6 bases). V was trimmed by 1 base and J by 4 bases, leaving 16 bases between them. Germline V gives CDR1 DFQATT, CDR2 SNEGSKA (reference sequence). The CDR3 has 15 residues.

The chain uses TRBV20-1 and TRBJ1-2; 7 nucleotides align to TRBD1. The CDR3 runs 12 residues. The V and J ends lost 4 bases and 8 bases, in that order; junction bases with no gene match: 7. The germline gives CDR1 DFQATT, CDR2 SNEGSKA (reference sequence). DNA of the CDR3: TGCAGTGCTATCGGGACAGACGGCGGCTACACCTTC. Protein product: CSAIGTDGGYTF.

Only a few counts were recorded for this clonotype. The genes are TRBV4-1 and TRBJ2-5; TRBD2 agrees at 14 bases. V dropped 3 bases and J dropped 4; count of bases not matched to a gene: 16. The CDR3 extends over 20 amino acids. The germline V gene encodes CDR1 MGHRA and CDR2 YSYEKL. Here the CDR3 DNA reads TGCGCCAGCAGCCACCCGGGACTAGCGGGAGAAGGTGTGGGGCGAGAGACCCAGTACTTC. It translates to CASSHPGLAGEGVGRETQYF.

In this sample, this clonotype turned up a few times. V usage is TRBV29-1 and J usage is TRBJ1-2, with D perhaps matching TRBD1 (5 bases). CDR1 and CDR2 from the germline V gene are SQVTM and ANQGSEA. The CDR3 consists of 14 residues. Trimming removed 7 bases at V and 2 bases at J, with 17 bases between. The CDR3 bases are TGCAGCGCGGAAACGGGGGACTTGAACTATGGCTACACCTTC. Translation: CSAETGDLNYGYTF.

This clonotype turned up a few times. V gene TRBV7-9 combines with J gene TRBJ2-3; D uncertain. CDR1 is SEHNR and CDR2 is FQNEAQ in the germline V gene (reference sequence). The CDR3 loop spans 15 amino acids. Trimming pared 2 bases from V and 4 bases from J, leaving 13 bases between. CDR3 bases: TGTGCCAGCAGCTTATCAGCCAGCAGAGCAGATACGCAGTATTTT. Translation: CASSLSASRADTQYF.

V gene TRBV27 combines with J gene TRBJ2-7, with D possibly matching TRBD2 (6 bases). With 4 bases removed from V and 0 bases from J, the gap between germline ends came to 13 bases. The CDR3 has 15 amino acids. Germline CDR1 is MNHEY and CDR2 is SMNVEV (reference sequence). The CDR3 region has the DNA TGTGCCAGCAGTTCTGAGGGAGGCCTCTCCTACGAGCAGTACTTC. Encoded protein: CASSSEGGLSYEQYF.

The sample holds a few counts of this clonotype. The chain recombines TRBV4-1 with TRBJ2-2; no reliable D call. CDR1 is MGHRA and CDR2 is YSYEKL in the germline V gene. The length of the CDR3 is 15 residues. The ends were cut back, 0 bases at V and 7 bases at J, with 12 bases in the middle. The CDR3 coding sequence is TGCGCCAGCAGCCAAGATTTTAGGGCGGTCGGGGAGCTGTTTTTT. Translation gives CASSQDFRAVGELFF.

This rearrangement joins TRBV7-2 to TRBJ1-1, with 8 bases fitting TRBD1. The CDR3 totals 15 residues. Germline lookup yields CDR1 SGHTA and CDR2 FQGNSA. Germline trimming cut 0 bases from V and 4 bases from J; bases unmatched to any gene: 4. The CDR3 protein is CASSLADRGGTEAFF. CDR3 in DNA: TGTGCCAGCAGCTTAGCCGACAGGGGCGGCACTGAAGCTTTCTTT.

V usage is TRBV6-4 and J usage is TRBJ2-1, with 15 nucleotides matching TRBD2. Trimming removed 5 bases from V and 6 bases from J; junction bases left unmatched: 8. Germline assignment: CDR1 MRHNA and CDR2 SNTAGT. The CDR3 extends over 17 amino acids. In DNA form, the CDR3 reads TGTGCCAGCAGTAACGGACTAGCGGGAGGGCATGTCAATGAGCAGTTCTTC. It yields the protein CASSNGLAGGHVNEQFF.

V gene TRBV7-8 combines with J gene TRBJ2-3; 13 bases fit TRBD2. Germline V CDR1 and CDR2: SGHVS, FQNEAQ. Trimming removed 3 bases from V and 3 bases from J; junction bases left unmatched: 9. The CDR3 has 18 amino acids. The CDR3 spells CASSFEGLAGVRTDTQYF. The CDR3 DNA reads as TGTGCCAGCAGCTTCGAAGGACTAGCGGGAGTCAGAACAGATACGCAGTATTTT.

This clonotype was detected a few times. J is TRBJ1-5 and V is TRBV2; no clear D. The germline CDR1 and CDR2 sequences are SNHLY and FYNNEI. With 2 bases removed from V and 0 bases from J, the gap between germline ends came to 11 bases. The CDR3 is made up of 16 amino acids. The CDR3 spells CASSEPTPHSNQPQHF. The DNA of the CDR3 is TGTGCCAGCAGTGAACCGACACCACATAGCAATCAGCCCCAGCATTTT.

This clonotype was counted a few times. The CDR3 protein is CASSYRGTENSPLHF. Written as DNA, the CDR3 is TGTGCCAGCAGTTACCGGGGGACAGAAAATTCACCCCTCCACTTT. This sequence joins TRBV6-5 and TRBJ1-6; the match to TRBD1 covers 7 bases. CDR1 MNHEY and CDR2 SVGAGI come from the germline V gene. The CDR3 is 15 residues long. V trimming: 2 bases; J trimming: 7 bases; junction bases outside the gene matches: 5.

In nucleotides, the CDR3 is TGTGCCAGCTCACCACTCAAACCGGGTGCCGGCACTGAAGCTTTCTTT. Its translation: CASSPLKPGAGTEAFF. The chain recombines TRBV18 with TRBJ1-1; D unresolved. Germline CDR1 KGHSH, CDR2 LQKENI. V gave up 1 base and J gave up 4 bases, with 16 bases separating them. This CDR3 is built from 16 residues.

The chain recombines TRBV7-2 with TRBJ2-3, with D perhaps matching TRBD1 or TRBD2 (5 bases each). V lost 8 bases, J lost 4 bases, and 16 bases lay in between. Germline loops: CDR1 SGHTA, CDR2 FQGNSA. The CDR3 contains 14 residues. The CDR3 coding sequence is TGTGCCAGCGGTGCGGTGGGGGTCCCAGATACGCAGTATTTT. As protein: CASGAVGVPDTQYF.

The chain uses TRBV20-1 and TRBJ1-5; weak D call: TRBD1 (6 bases). Trimming shortened V by 6 bases and J by 3 bases, and 21 bases separated the two germline ends. The CDR3 spans 16 residues. Germline CDR1 reads DFQATT; CDR2 reads SNEGSKA (reference sequence). Here the CDR3 reads CSAYPLAGVNNQPQHF. The CDR3, as DNA: TGCAGTGCCTATCCCCTGGCAGGGGTTAACAATCAGCCCCAGCATTTT.

This clonotype has just a few counts. The chain couples TRBV14 to TRBJ2-1, with 12 bases lining up with TRBD2. With V trimmed by 4 bases and J by 8 bases, 6 bases remained unmatched. This CDR3 is 15 amino acids long. CDR1 is SGHDN and CDR2 is FVKESK in the germline V gene. CDR3 bases: TGTGCCAGCAGCCTCCTAGCGGGAGGGCCGCATGAGCAGTTCTTC. Amino acids: CASSLLAGGPHEQFF.

This chain connects TRBV12-3 or TRBV12-4 to TRBJ1-1, with a weak D call TRBD1 (6 bases). The CDR3 has 18 residues. Trimming shortened V by 5 bases and J by 1 base, and 23 bases separated the two germline ends. The CDR3 reads CASSPIPGGGFENTEAFF. Here the CDR3 DNA reads TGTGCCAGCAGTCCCATCCCGGGGGGGGGCTTCGAGAACACTGAAGCTTTCTTT.

This clonotype was detected only a few times. V gene TRBV5-1 combines with J gene TRBJ2-5; D call uncertain. Trimming shortened V by 0 bases and J by 5 bases, and 8 bases separated the two germline ends. Germline V gene lookup returns CDR1 SGHRS and CDR2 YFSETQ. The CDR3 loop spans 13 amino acids. In DNA, the CDR3 is TGCGCCAGCAGCTTGGCCATATACGAGACCCAGTACTTC. Protein product: CASSLAIYETQYF.

V gene TRBV7-3 combines with J gene TRBJ2-2, with D maybe TRBD2 (6 bases). CDR3 size: 15 residues. Germline V gene lookup returns CDR1 SGHTA and CDR2 FQGTGA. V was clipped by 2 bases and J by 3 bases, with 10 bases between them. CDR3 coding DNA: TGTGCCAGCAGCTTACAGCCGGGGGACACCGGGGAGCTGTTTTTT. Residues: CASSLQPGDTGELFF. The full variable domain, rest sourced from reference TRBV7-3 and TRBJ2-2, is GAGVSQTPSNKVTEKGKYVELRCDPISGHTALYWYRQSLGQGPEFLIYFQGTGAADDSGLPNDRFFAVRPEGSVSTLKIQRTERGDSAVYLCASSLQPGDTGELFFGEGSRLTVL.

CDR3 residues: CATSLLSFRGQNTGELFF. In DNA, the CDR3 is TGTGCCACCAGCCTACTTAGCTTCAGGGGACAGAACACCGGGGAGCTGTTTTTT. The chain uses TRBV15 and TRBJ2-2; weak D call: TRBD1 (6 bases). Germline CDR1 LNHNV, CDR2 YYDKDF (reference sequence). This CDR3 region has 18 residues. Trimming removed 5 bases at V and 1 base at J, with 20 bases between.

This clonotype occurred a few times. The J gene is TRBJ2-1, the V gene TRBV3-1; TRBD2 matches at 11 bases. Germline V gene sequence: CDR1 LGHDT, CDR2 YNNKEL (reference sequence). The CDR3 is 15 amino acids. V lost 1 base, J lost 6 bases, and 2 bases stayed unmatched. The CDR3 coding sequence is TGTGCCAGCAGCCAAGCCCTAGCGGGGGGCAATGAGCAGTTCTTC. Its protein product is CASSQALAGGNEQFF.

This clonotype occurred a few times. J is TRBJ2-1 and V is TRBV4-1, with D possibly TRBD2 on 6 matching bases. Germline CDR1 reads MGHRA; CDR2 reads YSYEKL. The CDR3 has 14 amino acids. V was shortened by 2 bases and J by 3 bases, with 8 bases between the two germline ends. The CDR3 is CASSQSAGYNEQFF. The CDR3 coding sequence is TGCGCCAGCAGCCAATCAGCGGGCTACAATGAGCAGTTCTTC.

This clonotype occurred a few times. The V call is TRBV5-1, the J call TRBJ2-1; D is undetermined. This CDR3 has 13 residues. Per germline, CDR1 SGHRS and CDR2 YFSETQ. V gave up 5 bases and J gave up 3 bases, with 9 bases separating them. CDR3 DNA sequence: TGCGCCAGCAGACCCCACGGCTACAATGAGCAGTTCTTC. Amino acid sequence: CASRPHGYNEQFF.